This T cell receptor (beta chain) stems from a study of cytomegalovirus exposure and HLA in healthy donors. PCR used 60 Vbeta primers and 13 Jbeta primers. TCRdb keeps only in-frame clones here, not all; method: immunoSEQ multiplex PCR. Among 150,000 to 200,000 clones, almost 80% were seen once, and the ten largest hold more than 0.75%. Study results and caveats: TCR beta chain V- and J-gene trimming was linked, in a later analysis, to a missense variant in DCLRE1C.

The V end was cut by 6 bases, the J end by 1 base, with 15 bases between. This CDR3 contains 15 residues. Germline CDR1 reads SGHVS; CDR2 reads FQNEAQ. As for this clone: Its antigen is unidentified.

Those who donated were healthy bone marrow donors. The sequence was collected from a woman between 50 and 59 years old in good health and CMV-seropositive. V and J are TRBV7-8 and TRBJ1-1; D gene unclear. The sequenced material came from PBMCs. CDR3 residues: CASSYSGRGNTEAFF. CDR3 sequence (DNA): TGTGCCAGCAGTTATTCGGGCCGGGGGAACACTGAAGCTTTCTTT.